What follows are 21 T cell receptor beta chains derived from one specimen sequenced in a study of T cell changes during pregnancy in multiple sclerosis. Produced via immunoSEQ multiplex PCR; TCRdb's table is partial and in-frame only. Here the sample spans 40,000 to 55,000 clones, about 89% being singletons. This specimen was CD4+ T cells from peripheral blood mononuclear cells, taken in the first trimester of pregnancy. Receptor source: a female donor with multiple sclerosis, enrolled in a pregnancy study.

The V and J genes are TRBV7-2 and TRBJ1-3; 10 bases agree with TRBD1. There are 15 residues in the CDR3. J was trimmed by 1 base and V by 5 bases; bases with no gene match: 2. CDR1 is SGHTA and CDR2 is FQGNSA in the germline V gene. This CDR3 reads CASSVDRGSGNTIYF. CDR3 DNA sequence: TGTGCCAGCAGCGTGGACAGGGGGTCTGGAAACACCATATATTTT. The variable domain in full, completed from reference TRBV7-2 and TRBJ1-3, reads GAGVSQSPSNKVTEKGKDVELRCDPISGHTALYWYRQSLGQGLEFLIYFQGNSAPDKSGLPSDRFSAERTGGSVSTLTIQRTQQEDSAVYLCASSVDRGSGNTIYFGEGSWLTVV.

CDR3 nucleotides: TGTGCCAGCTCACCACGGGACAGGGGGGGGATGAACACTGAAGCTTTCTTT. Translating it yields CASSPRDRGGMNTEAFF. This rearrangement joins TRBV18 to TRBJ1-1; 11 positions agree with TRBD1. V lost 1 base and J lost 0; bases outside the gene matches: 4. Germline values: CDR1 KGHSH, CDR2 LQKENI. The CDR3 spans 17 residues.

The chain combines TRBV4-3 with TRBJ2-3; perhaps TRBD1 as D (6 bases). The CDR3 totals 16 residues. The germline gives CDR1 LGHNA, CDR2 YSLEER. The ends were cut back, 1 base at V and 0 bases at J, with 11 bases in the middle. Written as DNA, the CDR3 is TGCGCCAGCAGCCAAGTGTGGGGGCAAAGCACAGATACGCAGTATTTT. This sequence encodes CASSQVWGQSTDTQYF.

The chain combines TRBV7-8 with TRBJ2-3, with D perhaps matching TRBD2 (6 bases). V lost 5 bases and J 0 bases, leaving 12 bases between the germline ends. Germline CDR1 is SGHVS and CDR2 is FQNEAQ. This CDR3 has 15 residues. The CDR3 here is CASSITRGSTDTQYF. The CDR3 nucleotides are TGTGCCAGCAGCATAACACGGGGGAGCACAGATACGCAGTATTTT.

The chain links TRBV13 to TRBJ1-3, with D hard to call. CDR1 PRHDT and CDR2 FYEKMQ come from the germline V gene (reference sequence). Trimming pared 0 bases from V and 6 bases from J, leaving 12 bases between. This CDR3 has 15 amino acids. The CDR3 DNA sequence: TGTGCCAGCAGCTTAGGCCTCCGGGGAGCAAACACCATATATTTT. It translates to CASSLGLRGANTIYF.

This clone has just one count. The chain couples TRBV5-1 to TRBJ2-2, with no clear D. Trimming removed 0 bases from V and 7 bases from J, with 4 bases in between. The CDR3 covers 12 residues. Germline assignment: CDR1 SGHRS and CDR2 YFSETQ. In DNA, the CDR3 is TGCGCCAGCAGCTTGGAGCGCGGGGAGCTGTTTTTT. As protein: CASSLERGELFF.

The CDR3 DNA follows: TGCGCCAGCAGCTTGGGCCTTCTAGCGGGCCAAGCAGAGACCCAGTACTTC. Amino acids: CASSLGLLAGQAETQYF. This chain uses TRBV5-1 with TRBJ2-5; 8 bases are shared with TRBD2. The CDR3 is 17 residues long. V shed 0 bases, J shed 4 bases, and the junction held 11 bases outside the gene matches. Germline CDR1 SGHRS, CDR2 YFSETQ.

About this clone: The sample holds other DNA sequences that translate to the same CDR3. The CDR3 nucleotides are TGTGCCAGTAGTACAACAGGGGGCGGTCAGCCCCAGCATTTT. This translates into CASSTTGGGQPQHF. This sequence joins TRBV19 and TRBJ1-5, with TRBD1 matching over 9 bases. The trim removed 4 bases at V and 6 bases at J, leaving 4 bases unmatched. The CDR3 consists of 14 residues. Germline V gene data show CDR1 as LNHDA and CDR2 as SQIVND (reference sequence).

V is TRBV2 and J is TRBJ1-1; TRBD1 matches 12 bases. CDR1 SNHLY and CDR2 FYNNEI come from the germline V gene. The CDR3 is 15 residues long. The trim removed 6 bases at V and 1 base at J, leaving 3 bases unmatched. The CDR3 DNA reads TGTGCCAGCAGACCGGGACAGGGGGCGAACACTGAAGCTTTCTTT. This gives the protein CASRPGQGANTEAFF.

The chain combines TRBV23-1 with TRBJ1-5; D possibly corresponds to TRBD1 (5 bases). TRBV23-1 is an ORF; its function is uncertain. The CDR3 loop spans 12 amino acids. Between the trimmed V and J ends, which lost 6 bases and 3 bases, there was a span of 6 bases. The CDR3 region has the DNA TGCGCCAGCAGGACAGACAATCAGCCCCAGCATTTT. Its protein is CASRTDNQPQHF.

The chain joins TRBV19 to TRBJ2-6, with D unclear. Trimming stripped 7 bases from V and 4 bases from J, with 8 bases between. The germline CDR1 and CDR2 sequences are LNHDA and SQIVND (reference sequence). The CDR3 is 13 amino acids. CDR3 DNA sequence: TGTGCCAGTACTGTCTTCGGGGCCAACGTCCTGACTTTC. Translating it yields CASTVFGANVLTF.

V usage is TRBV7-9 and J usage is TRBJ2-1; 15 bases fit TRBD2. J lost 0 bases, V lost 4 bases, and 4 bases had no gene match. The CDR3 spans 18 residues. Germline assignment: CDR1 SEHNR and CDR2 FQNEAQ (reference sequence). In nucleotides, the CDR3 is TGTGCCAGCAGCTCCCAGGGACTAGCGGGGGGCTCCTACAATGAGCAGTTCTTC. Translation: CASSSQGLAGGSYNEQFF.

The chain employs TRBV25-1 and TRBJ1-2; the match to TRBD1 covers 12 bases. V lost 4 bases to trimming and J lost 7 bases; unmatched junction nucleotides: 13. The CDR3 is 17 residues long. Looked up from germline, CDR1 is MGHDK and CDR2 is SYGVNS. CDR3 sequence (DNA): TGTGCCAGCAGTGCCTCGGTGGGTGGGACAGGGGGCTCTGGCTACACCTTC. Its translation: CASSASVGGTGGSGYTF.

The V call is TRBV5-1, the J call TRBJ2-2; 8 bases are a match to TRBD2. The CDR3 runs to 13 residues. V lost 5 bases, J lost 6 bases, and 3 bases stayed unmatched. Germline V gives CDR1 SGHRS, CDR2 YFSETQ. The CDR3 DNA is TGCGCCAGCAGATCGGGAGGGGCCGGGGAGCTGTTTTTT. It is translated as CASRSGGAGELFF.

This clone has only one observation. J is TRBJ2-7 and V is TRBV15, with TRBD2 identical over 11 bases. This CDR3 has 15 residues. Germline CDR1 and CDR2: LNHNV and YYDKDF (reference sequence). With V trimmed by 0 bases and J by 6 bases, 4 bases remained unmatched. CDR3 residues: CATSRDSLAGGEQYF. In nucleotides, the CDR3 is TGTGCCACCAGCAGAGATAGCCTAGCGGGAGGCGAGCAGTACTTC.

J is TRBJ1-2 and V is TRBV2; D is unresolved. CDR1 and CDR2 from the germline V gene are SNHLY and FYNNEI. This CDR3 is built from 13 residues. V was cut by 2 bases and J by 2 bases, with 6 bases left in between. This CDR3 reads CASSEQTNYGYTF. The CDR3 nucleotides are TGTGCCAGCAGTGAACAGACAAACTATGGCTACACCTTC.

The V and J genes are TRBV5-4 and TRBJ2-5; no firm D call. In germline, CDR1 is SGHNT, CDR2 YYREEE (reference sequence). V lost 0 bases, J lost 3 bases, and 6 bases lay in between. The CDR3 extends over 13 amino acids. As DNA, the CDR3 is TGTGCCAGCAGCTTGGGCCTAGAAGAGACCCAGTACTTC. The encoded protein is CASSLGLEETQYF. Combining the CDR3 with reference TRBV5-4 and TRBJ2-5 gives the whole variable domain ETGVTQSPTHLIKTRGQQVTLRCSSQSGHNTVSWYQQALGQGPQFIFQYYREEENGRGNFPPRFSGLQFPNYSSELNVNALELDDSALYLCASSLGLEETQYFGPGTRLLVL.

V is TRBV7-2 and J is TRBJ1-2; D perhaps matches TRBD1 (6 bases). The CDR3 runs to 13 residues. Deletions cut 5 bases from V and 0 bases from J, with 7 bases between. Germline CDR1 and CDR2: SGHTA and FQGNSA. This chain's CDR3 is CASSGQTNYGYTF. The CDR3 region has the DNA TGTGCCAGCAGCGGACAGACTAACTATGGCTACACCTTC.

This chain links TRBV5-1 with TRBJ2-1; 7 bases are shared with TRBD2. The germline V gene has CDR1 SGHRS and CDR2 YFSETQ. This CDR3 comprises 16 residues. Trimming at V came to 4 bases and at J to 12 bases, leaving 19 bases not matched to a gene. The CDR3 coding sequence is TGCGCCAGCAGCCCCGAAGCACTAGCGCTGATGTCGGGGCAGTTCTTC. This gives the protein CASSPEALALMSGQFF.

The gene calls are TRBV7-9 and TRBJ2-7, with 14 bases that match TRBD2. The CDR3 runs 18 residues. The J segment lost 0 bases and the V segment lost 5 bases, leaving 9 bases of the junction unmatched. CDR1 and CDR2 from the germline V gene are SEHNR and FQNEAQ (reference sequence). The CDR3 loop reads CASSKRTSGRPSSYEQYF. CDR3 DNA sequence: TGTGCCAGCAGCAAACGGACTAGCGGGAGGCCGAGCTCCTACGAGCAGTACTTC. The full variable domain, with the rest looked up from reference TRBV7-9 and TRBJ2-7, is DTGVSQNPRHKITKRGQNVTFRCDPISEHNRLYWYRQTLGQGPEFLTYFQNEAQLEKSRLLSDRFSAERPKGSFSTLEIQRTEQGDSAMYLCASSKRTSGRPSSYEQYFGPGTRLTVT.

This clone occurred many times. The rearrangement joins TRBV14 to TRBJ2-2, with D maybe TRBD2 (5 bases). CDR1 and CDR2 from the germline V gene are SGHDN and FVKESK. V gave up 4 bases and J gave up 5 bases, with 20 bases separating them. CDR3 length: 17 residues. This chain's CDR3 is CASSPGEGRLSTGELFF. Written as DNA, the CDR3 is TGTGCCAGCAGCCCCGGAGAGGGAAGATTGAGTACCGGGGAGCTGTTTTTT.